The rows below give T cell receptor beta chains drawn from one sample of a study of shared clonotypes between healthy human individuals. Produced via immunoSEQ multiplex PCR; TCRdb's table is partial and in-frame only. This table holds about 1,900,000 clones, about 95% found once. Input material: naive CD8+ T cells sorted from blood. The receptors stem from a man in his late teens or twenties in good health. CDR3s include the opening cysteine and the closing phenylalanine or tryptophan. D genes are given only for firm matches. Only part of the rows carry a size: once, few, many, or a class if the clone is expanded.

J gene: TRBJ2-7
V gene: TRBV6-1
D gene: TRBD1
clone size: NA
CDR3 DNA: TGTGCCAGCAGTGAAGCGGTTTTCCCGGGACAGGCCCCGATCGGGCAGTACTTC
CDR3 protein: CASSEAVFPGQAPIGQYF

J gene: TRBJ2-1
V gene: TRBV7-9
D gene: NA
clone size: NA
CDR3 DNA: TGTGCCAGCAGTCGTCTTAACAATGAGCAGTTCTTC
CDR3 protein: CASSRLNNEQFF

J gene: TRBJ2-1
V gene: TRBV9
D gene: NA
clone size: NA
CDR3 DNA: TGTGCCAGCAGCCCTCAGCCCAAAGCCCTAGTTTTAGAGCAGTTCTTC
CDR3 protein: CASSPQPKALVLEQFF

J gene: TRBJ1-1
V gene: TRBV5-1
D gene: NA
clone size: once
CDR3 DNA: TGCGCCAGCAGCCGTAGGACGTCCGCCGGAACTGAAGCTTTCTTT
CDR3 protein: CASSRRTSAGTEAFF

J gene: TRBJ1-1
V gene: TRBV6-1
D gene: TRBD1
clone size: NA
CDR3 DNA: TGTGCCAGCAGTGATGGACAGGGAATGAACACTGAAGCTTTCTTT
CDR3 protein: CASSDGQGMNTEAFF

J gene: TRBJ1-6
V gene: TRBV7-6
D gene: TRBD1
clone size: few
CDR3 DNA: TGTGCCAGCAGCTTGACAGGGGGCAGGGATTCACCCCTCCACTTT
CDR3 protein: CASSLTGGRDSPLHF

J gene: TRBJ2-1
V gene: TRBV4-3
D gene: TRBD2
clone size: NA
CDR3 DNA: TGCGCCAGCAGCCGGATACTAGCGGGAACCAATGAGCAGTTCTTC
CDR3 protein: CASSRILAGTNEQFF

J gene: TRBJ2-7
V gene: TRBV7-2
D gene: TRBD1
clone size: NA
CDR3 DNA: TGTGCCAGCAGCTTAGTGTCCGGGACAGGGGGGAACGAGCAGTACTTC
CDR3 protein: CASSLVSGTGGNEQYF

J gene: TRBJ2-7
V gene: TRBV6-1
D gene: NA
clone size: NA
CDR3 DNA: TGTGCCAGCAGTGTAGGGGCAGAGCAGTACTTC
CDR3 protein: CASSVGAEQYF

J gene: TRBJ2-5
V gene: TRBV12-5
D gene: NA
clone size: NA
CDR3 DNA: TGTGCTAGTGGTCCCGGGATGCAAGAGACCCAGTACTTC
CDR3 protein: CASGPGMQETQYF

J gene: TRBJ2-3
V gene: TRBV7-9
D gene: NA
clone size: once
CDR3 DNA: TGTGCCAGCAGCTTAGCGCTGGGGACAGATACGCAGTATTTT
CDR3 protein: CASSLALGTDTQYF

J gene: TRBJ1-1
V gene: TRBV27
D gene: TRBD1
clone size: NA
CDR3 DNA: TGTGCCAGCAGACAGGGGGCCCTAGAAGCTTTCTTT
CDR3 protein: CASRQGALEAFF

J gene: TRBJ2-5
V gene: TRBV19
D gene: NA
clone size: NA
CDR3 DNA: TGTGCCAGTAGTATAGGTATGGGATGGGAGACCCAGTACTTC
CDR3 protein: CASSIGMGWETQYF

J gene: TRBJ1-1
V gene: TRBV2
D gene: NA
clone size: NA
CDR3 DNA: TGTGCCAGCAGGGATACTGACAGCGGGAACACTGAAGCTTTCTTT
CDR3 protein: CASRDTDSGNTEAFF

J gene: TRBJ2-7
V gene: TRBV14
D gene: NA
clone size: NA
CDR3 DNA: TGTGCCAGCAGCCAAGATTTTACGGACAGCTCCTACGAGCAGTACTTC
CDR3 protein: CASSQDFTDSSYEQYF

J gene: TRBJ2-2
V gene: TRBV19
D gene: TRBD1
clone size: NA
CDR3 DNA: TGTGCCAGTAGTAGGGACAGGGGGCTATGGGTCGGGGAGCTGTTTTTT
CDR3 protein: CASSRDRGLWVGELFF

J gene: TRBJ1-2
V gene: TRBV11-2
D gene: NA
clone size: NA
CDR3 DNA: TGTGCCAGCAGCTTGGGACATGCCGCGGGCTACACCTTC
CDR3 protein: CASSLGHAAGYTF

J gene: TRBJ2-3
V gene: TRBV4-3
D gene: NA
clone size: NA
CDR3 DNA: TGCGCCAGCAGCCAAGATCAAGTGGGAGTGGGCACAGATACGCAGTATTTT
CDR3 protein: CASSQDQVGVGTDTQYF

J gene: TRBJ2-5
V gene: TRBV4-1
D gene: NA
clone size: NA
CDR3 DNA: TGCGCCAGCAGCCTTTCGGTGGGACCCCCACAAGAGACCCAGTACTTC
CDR3 protein: CASSLSVGPPQETQYF

J gene: TRBJ1-2
V gene: TRBV30
D gene: TRBD1
clone size: NA
CDR3 DNA: TGTGCCTGGAGGGACAGGGAGGGCTACACCTTC
CDR3 protein: CAWRDREGYTF

J gene: TRBJ1-2
V gene: TRBV7-2
D gene: TRBD1
clone size: NA
CDR3 DNA: TGTGCCAGCAGCTTATTGACAGGGGCCCTGGATGGCTACACCTTC
CDR3 protein: CASSLLTGALDGYTF

J gene: TRBJ2-5
V gene: TRBV30
D gene: NA
clone size: NA
CDR3 DNA: TGTGCCTGGAGTGGAGGGGATGAGGAGACCCAGTACTTC
CDR3 protein: CAWSGGDEETQYF

J gene: TRBJ2-7
V gene: TRBV6-5
D gene: NA
clone size: NA
CDR3 DNA: TGTGCCAGCAGTTACTCGAAGGGGAACGAGCAGTACTTC
CDR3 protein: CASSYSKGNEQYF

J gene: TRBJ2-2
V gene: TRBV30
D gene: TRBD1
clone size: NA
CDR3 DNA: TGTGCCTGGGGGTGGACAGGGGGAACCGGGGAGCTGTTTTTT
CDR3 protein: CAWGWTGGTGELFF

J gene: TRBJ2-1
V gene: TRBV27
D gene: NA
clone size: NA
CDR3 DNA: TGTGCCAGCAGTTTATACAGGTCCAGCGATGAGCAGTTCTTC
CDR3 protein: CASSLYRSSDEQFF

J gene: TRBJ1-1
V gene: TRBV4-1
D gene: NA
clone size: once
CDR3 DNA: TGCGCCAGCAGCCAAGGTTGGGGGGCAGCCACTGAAGCTTTCTTT
CDR3 protein: CASSQGWGAATEAFF

J gene: TRBJ1-2
V gene: TRBV9
D gene: NA
clone size: NA
CDR3 DNA: TGTGCCAGCAGCCTTGGCGGGGGTGGCTACACCTTC
CDR3 protein: CASSLGGGGYTF

J gene: TRBJ2-2
V gene: TRBV7-2
D gene: NA
clone size: NA
CDR3 DNA: TGTGCCAGCAGCTCCCTGGGACATTCGAACACCGGGGAGCTGTTTTTT
CDR3 protein: CASSSLGHSNTGELFF

J gene: TRBJ1-2
V gene: TRBV28
D gene: NA
clone size: NA
CDR3 DNA: TGTGCCAGCAGTTCCCAGACATATACTAACTATGGCTACACCTTC
CDR3 protein: CASSSQTYTNYGYTF

J gene: TRBJ1-1
V gene: TRBV7-9
D gene: NA
clone size: NA
CDR3 DNA: TGTGCCAGCAGCTTAGCGTGGGGGGGCACTGAAGCTTTCTTT
CDR3 protein: CASSLAWGGTEAFF

J gene: TRBJ2-1
V gene: TRBV9
D gene: NA
clone size: NA
CDR3 DNA: TGTGCCAGCAGCCCGGACACGACCTCCTACAATGAGCAGTTCTTC
CDR3 protein: CASSPDTTSYNEQFF

J gene: TRBJ2-1
V gene: TRBV7-9
D gene: NA
clone size: NA
CDR3 DNA: TGTGCCAGCAGAGACGATGAGCAGTTCTTC
CDR3 protein: CASRDDEQFF

J gene: TRBJ1-1
V gene: TRBV27
D gene: NA
clone size: NA
CDR3 DNA: TGTGCCAGCAGTTTAGTTCCCTGGGCTGAAGCTTTCTTT
CDR3 protein: CASSLVPWAEAFF

J gene: TRBJ2-1
V gene: TRBV6-1
D gene: TRBD1
clone size: NA
CDR3 DNA: TGTGCCAGCAGTGCAGGGGACAGGGTCTACAATGAGCAGTTCTTC
CDR3 protein: CASSAGDRVYNEQFF

J gene: TRBJ2-2
V gene: TRBV5-4
D gene: TRBD1
clone size: few
CDR3 DNA: TGTGCCAGCAGCTTTCAGGGGGCCGGGGAGCTGTTTTTT
CDR3 protein: CASSFQGAGELFF

J gene: TRBJ1-6
V gene: TRBV27
D gene: NA
clone size: few
CDR3 DNA: TGTGCCAGCAGTGAACGGGACGGAGGGCCCCCTTCACCCCTCCACTTT
CDR3 protein: CASSERDGGPPSPLHF

J gene: TRBJ1-1
V gene: TRBV7-9
D gene: TRBD1
clone size: NA
CDR3 DNA: TGTGCCAGCAGCCGCACCGGGACAGAGAACACTGAAGCTTTCTTT
CDR3 protein: CASSRTGTENTEAFF

J gene: TRBJ1-2
V gene: TRBV11-1
D gene: TRBD1
clone size: NA
CDR3 DNA: TGTGCCAGCAGCTTAACAGGGGACTATGGCTACACCTTC
CDR3 protein: CASSLTGDYGYTF

J gene: TRBJ2-7
V gene: TRBV5-4
D gene: NA
clone size: NA
CDR3 DNA: TGTGCCAGCACCCTTAGCCCATTGTCCTACGAGCAGTACTTC
CDR3 protein: CASTLSPLSYEQYF

J gene: TRBJ2-3
V gene: TRBV9
D gene: TRBD1
clone size: NA
CDR3 DNA: TGTGCCAGCAGCGGATTGACAGGGGGCGGCACAGATACGCAGTATTTT
CDR3 protein: CASSGLTGGGTDTQYF

J gene: TRBJ1-2
V gene: TRBV7-6
D gene: TRBD1
clone size: NA
CDR3 DNA: TGTGCCAGCAGCCCCCGGGACAGTTATAACTATGGCTACACCTTC
CDR3 protein: CASSPRDSYNYGYTF

J gene: TRBJ2-1
V gene: TRBV4-3
D gene: TRBD2
clone size: NA
CDR3 DNA: TGCGCCAGCAGCCAAGATCCGGGACTAGTAGCCTACAATGAGCAGTTCTTC
CDR3 protein: CASSQDPGLVAYNEQFF

J gene: TRBJ2-5
V gene: TRBV10-3
D gene: NA
clone size: NA
CDR3 DNA: TGTGCCATCAAAGGGACGGACGTGCAAGAGACCCAGTACTTC
CDR3 protein: CAIKGTDVQETQYF

J gene: TRBJ2-6
V gene: TRBV6-5
D gene: NA
clone size: NA
CDR3 DNA: TGTGCCAGCAGTTACGGGGCCTCTGGGGCCAACGTCCTGACTTTC
CDR3 protein: CASSYGASGANVLTF

J gene: TRBJ1-2
V gene: TRBV7-9
D gene: TRBD1
clone size: few
CDR3 DNA: TGTGCCAGCAGCCTAGGGACAGCGACGAACTATGGCTACACCTTC
CDR3 protein: CASSLGTATNYGYTF

J gene: TRBJ2-7
V gene: TRBV27
D gene: NA
clone size: NA
CDR3 DNA: TGTGCCAGCAGTTTAAGGTGGGGGAATCTCTACGAGCAGTACTTC
CDR3 protein: CASSLRWGNLYEQYF

J gene: TRBJ1-5
V gene: TRBV7-8
D gene: NA
clone size: NA
CDR3 DNA: TGTGCCAGCAGTCCAATTATAAACGGGCCTCAAATGGAACCCCAGCATTTT
CDR3 protein: CASSPIINGPQMEPQHF

J gene: TRBJ2-5
V gene: TRBV9
D gene: NA
clone size: NA
CDR3 DNA: TGTGCCAGCAGCGTAGTAGCCGGGGAGACCCAGTACTTC
CDR3 protein: CASSVVAGETQYF

J gene: TRBJ2-5
V gene: TRBV2
D gene: TRBD2
clone size: NA
CDR3 DNA: TGTGCCAGCAGAACGGGACTAGCGGGGGGGCCCCAAGAGACCCAGTACTTC
CDR3 protein: CASRTGLAGGPQETQYF